The clone carrying this T cell receptor beta chain was counted at least ten times. Its antigen is not identified. The V gene end was trimmed by 5 bases and the J gene end by 0 bases; junction bases not matched to a gene: 5. Per germline, CDR1 SGHTA and CDR2 FQGNSA. CDR3 length: 15 residues. CDR3 regions of TCR beta were amplified from RNA transcripts. The first round was an RT-PCR with HTBI primers, and the second round was a multiplex PCR. A single record per CDR3 protein comes from TCRdb applying MiXCR to the multiplex PCR reads. The sample carries about 740,000 distinct CDR3 sequences, around 40% recorded once. The data belong to a study of Graves' ophthalmopathy and Graves' hyperthyroidism. Notes on the study in general: Most clonotypes expanded in thyroid above 0.001 frequency were present in blood too. The model flagged ophthalmopathy progression at roughly 64% sensitivity and around 72% specificity.

This TCR derives from an adult man with Graves' ophthalmopathy. Sequences were obtained from peripheral blood. The chain joins TRBV7-2 to TRBJ1-2, with TRBD1 matching over 8 bases. The CDR3 region has the DNA TGTGCCAGCAGCCCGTGGACAGGGTCTAACTATGGCTACACCTTC. Residues: CASSPWTGSNYGYTF.